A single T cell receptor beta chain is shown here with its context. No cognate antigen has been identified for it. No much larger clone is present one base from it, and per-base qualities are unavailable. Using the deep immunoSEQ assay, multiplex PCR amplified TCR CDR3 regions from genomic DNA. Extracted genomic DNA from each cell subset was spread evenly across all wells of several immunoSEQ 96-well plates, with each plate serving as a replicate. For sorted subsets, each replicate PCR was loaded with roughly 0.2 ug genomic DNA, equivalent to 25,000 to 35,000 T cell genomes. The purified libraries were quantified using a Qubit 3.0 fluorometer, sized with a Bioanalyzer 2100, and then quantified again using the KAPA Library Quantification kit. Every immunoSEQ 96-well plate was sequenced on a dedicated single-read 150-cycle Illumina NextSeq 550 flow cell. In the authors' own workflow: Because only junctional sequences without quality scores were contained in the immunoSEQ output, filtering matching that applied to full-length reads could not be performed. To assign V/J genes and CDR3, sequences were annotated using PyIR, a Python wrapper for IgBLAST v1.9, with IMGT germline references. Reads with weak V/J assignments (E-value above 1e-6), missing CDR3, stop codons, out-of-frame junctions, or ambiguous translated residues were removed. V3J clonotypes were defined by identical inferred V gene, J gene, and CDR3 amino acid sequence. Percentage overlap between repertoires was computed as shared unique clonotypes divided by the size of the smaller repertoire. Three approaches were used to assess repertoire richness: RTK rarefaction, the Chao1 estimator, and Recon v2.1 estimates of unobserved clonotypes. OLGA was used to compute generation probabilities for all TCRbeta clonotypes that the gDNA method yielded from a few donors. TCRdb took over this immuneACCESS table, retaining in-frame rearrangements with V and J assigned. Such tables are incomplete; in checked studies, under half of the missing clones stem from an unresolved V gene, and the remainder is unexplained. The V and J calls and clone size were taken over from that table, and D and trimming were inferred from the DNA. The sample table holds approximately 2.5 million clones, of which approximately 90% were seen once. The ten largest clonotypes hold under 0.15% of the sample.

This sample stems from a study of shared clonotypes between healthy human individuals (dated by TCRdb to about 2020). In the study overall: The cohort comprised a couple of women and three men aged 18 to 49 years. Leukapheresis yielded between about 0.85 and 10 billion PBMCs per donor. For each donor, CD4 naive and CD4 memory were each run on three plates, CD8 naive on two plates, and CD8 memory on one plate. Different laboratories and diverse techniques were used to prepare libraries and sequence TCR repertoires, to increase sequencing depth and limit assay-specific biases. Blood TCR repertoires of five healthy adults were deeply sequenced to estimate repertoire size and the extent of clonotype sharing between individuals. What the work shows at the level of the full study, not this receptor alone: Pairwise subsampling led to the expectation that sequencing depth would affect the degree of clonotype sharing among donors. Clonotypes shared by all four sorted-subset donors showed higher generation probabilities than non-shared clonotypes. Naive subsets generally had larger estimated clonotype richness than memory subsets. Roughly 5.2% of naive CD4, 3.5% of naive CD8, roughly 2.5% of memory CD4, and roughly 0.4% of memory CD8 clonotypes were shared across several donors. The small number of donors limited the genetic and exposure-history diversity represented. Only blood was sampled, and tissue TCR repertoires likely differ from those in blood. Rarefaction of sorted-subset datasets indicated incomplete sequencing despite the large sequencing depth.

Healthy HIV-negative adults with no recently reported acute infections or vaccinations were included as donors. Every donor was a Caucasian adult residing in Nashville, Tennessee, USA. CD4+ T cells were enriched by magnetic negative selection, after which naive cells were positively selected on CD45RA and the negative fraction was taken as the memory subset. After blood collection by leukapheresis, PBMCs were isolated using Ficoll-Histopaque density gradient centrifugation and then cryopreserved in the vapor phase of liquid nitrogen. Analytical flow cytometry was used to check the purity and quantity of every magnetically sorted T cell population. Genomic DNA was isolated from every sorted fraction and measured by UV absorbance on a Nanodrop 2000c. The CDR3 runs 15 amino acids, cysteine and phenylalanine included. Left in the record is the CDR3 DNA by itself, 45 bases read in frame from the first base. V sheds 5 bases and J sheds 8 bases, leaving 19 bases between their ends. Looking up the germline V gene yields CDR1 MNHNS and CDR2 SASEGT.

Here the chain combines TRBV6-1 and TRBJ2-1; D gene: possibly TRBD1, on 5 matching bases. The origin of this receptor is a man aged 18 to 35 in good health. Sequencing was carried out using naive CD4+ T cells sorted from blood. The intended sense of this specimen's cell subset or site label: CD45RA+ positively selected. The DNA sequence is TGTGCCAGCAGTACACAGGTCTGGGTACGCGATGAGCAGTTCTTC. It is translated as CASSTQVWVRDEQFF.